The present T cell receptor beta chain was sequenced within a study of CD8 T cells in Susac syndrome. Trimming took 5 bases from V and 1 from J, leaving 15 bases between them. Germline CDR1 reads MNHEY; CDR2 reads SMNVEV (reference sequence). The CDR3 is made up of 16 amino acids. A quantity of roughly 0.5 to 1 ug RNA underwent reverse transcription using random hexamers. TCRdb reanalysed the immunoSEQ multiplex PCR reads using MiXCR and keeps one entry per CDR3 protein. This table has about 80,000 distinct CDR3 sequences, about 91% appearing once. The receptor was derived from a human donor with multiple sclerosis. This chain links TRBV27 with TRBJ1-3; D is unclear. The sequenced sample was CD8+ T cells from PBMCs. The CDR3 bases are TGTGCCAGCAGTCCCCAGAATGGGGTGTCTGGAAACACCATATATTTT. It specifies CASSPQNGVSGNTIYF.